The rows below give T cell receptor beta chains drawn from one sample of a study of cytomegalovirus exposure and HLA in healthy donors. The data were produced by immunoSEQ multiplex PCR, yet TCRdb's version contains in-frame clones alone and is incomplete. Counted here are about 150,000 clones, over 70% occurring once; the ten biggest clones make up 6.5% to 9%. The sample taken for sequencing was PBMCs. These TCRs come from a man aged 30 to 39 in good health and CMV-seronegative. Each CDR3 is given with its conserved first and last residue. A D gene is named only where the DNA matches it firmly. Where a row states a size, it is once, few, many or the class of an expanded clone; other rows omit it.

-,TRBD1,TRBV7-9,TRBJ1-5,TGTGCCAGCAGCTTGGGTGACAGGGTTGGACAGCCCCAGCATTTT,CASSLGDRVGQPQHF
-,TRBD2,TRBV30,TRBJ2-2,TGTGCCTGTTCAACTAGCGGGAGAAACACCGGGGAGCTGTTTTTT,CACSTSGRNTGELFF
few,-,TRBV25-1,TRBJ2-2,TGTGCCAGCAGTGAATGGTCAGGGAACACCGGGGAGCTGTTTTTT,CASSEWSGNTGELFF
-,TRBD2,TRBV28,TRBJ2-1,TGTGCCAGCAGTGAAAGGAGTGGCGGGAGCTACAATGAGCAGTTCTTC,CASSERSGGSYNEQFF
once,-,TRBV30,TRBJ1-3,TGTGCCTGGAGCGGTTCCTCTGGAAACACCATATATTTT,CAWSGSSGNTIYF
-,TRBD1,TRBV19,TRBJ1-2,TGTGCCAGTAGTGGACAGGTTTATGGCTACACCTTC,CASSGQVYGYTF
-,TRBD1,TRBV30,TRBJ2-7,TGTGCCTGGAGTTATGGGACAGCCTCCTACGAGCAGTACTTC,CAWSYGTASYEQYF
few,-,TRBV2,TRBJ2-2,TGTGCCAGCGCCGACAAGAACACCGGGGAGCTGTTTTTT,CASADKNTGELFF
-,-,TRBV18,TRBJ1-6,TGTGCCAGCTCAAGAGGGATAGCCAGCACTTATTCACCCCTCCACTTT,CASSRGIASTYSPLHF
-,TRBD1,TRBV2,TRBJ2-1,TGTGCCAGCACGGGGACAGGGAACAATGAGCAGTTCTTC,CASTGTGNNEQFF
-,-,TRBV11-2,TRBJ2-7,TGTGCCAGCAGTGCCCCAAGGGGCGCTGGCTACGAGCAGTACTTC,CASSAPRGAGYEQYF
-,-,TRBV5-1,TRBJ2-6,TGCGCCAGTACCCGGGACACCGGGGCCAACGTCCTGACTTTC,CASTRDTGANVLTF
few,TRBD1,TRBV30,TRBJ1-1,TGTGCCTGGAGTGTGACAGGGGGATGGGACACTGAAGCTTTCTTT,CAWSVTGGWDTEAFF
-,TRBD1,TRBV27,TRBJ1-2,TGTGCCAGCGCGATGGGACAGGGTGTTTATGGCTACACCTTC,CASAMGQGVYGYTF
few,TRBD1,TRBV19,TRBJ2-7,TGTGCCAGTACCCCCCTGCGGGGACAGGGACAGCAGTACTTC,CASTPLRGQGQQYF
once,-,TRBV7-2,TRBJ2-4,TGTGCCAGCCCCACCCCCCTAGGGGTGGAGTACTTC,CASPTPLGVEYF
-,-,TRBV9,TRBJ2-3,TGTGCCAGATACACAGATACGCAGTATTTT,CARYTDTQYF
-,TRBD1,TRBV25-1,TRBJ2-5,TGTGCCAGCAGTGAATTAGCAGGGGGCTGGGAGACCCAGTACTTC,CASSELAGGWETQYF
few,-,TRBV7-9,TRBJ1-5,TGTGCCAGCAGCTCACTATCAGGGGTGCGCAATCAGCCCCAGCATTTT,CASSSLSGVRNQPQHF
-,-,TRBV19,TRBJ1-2,TGTGCCAGTAGTTCCCGACAAACCAACTATGGCTACACCTTC,CASSSRQTNYGYTF
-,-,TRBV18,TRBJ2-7,TGTGCCAGCTCACCTCGACAGGCCACCTCCTACGAGCAGTACTTC,CASSPRQATSYEQYF
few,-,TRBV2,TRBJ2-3,TGTGCCAGCGGCCCTCAGGGGGATACGCAGTATTTT,CASGPQGDTQYF